The 15 T cell receptor beta chains below were found in one sample sequenced in a study of T-cell reconstitution after alpha-beta-depleted transplantation in children. Preparing the TCRbeta library involved the use of unique molecular identifiers. Using its own MiXCR run on the PCR reads, TCRdb lists one record per CDR3 protein. The data contain about 410,000 distinct CDR3 sequences, around 21% of them singletons. The sequences come from PBMCs from the stem cell graft donor, collected from the stem cell graft. Receptor source: a human donor who donated a stem cell graft to a child with acute myeloid leukemia.

At least ten counts were recorded for this clonotype. CDR3 sequence (DNA): TGTGCCAGCAGCCCGAGGGGAGGACTAGCGGGAGGATCCTACAATGAGCAGTTCTTC. It yields the protein CASSPRGGLAGGSYNEQFF. The chain links TRBV11-1 to TRBJ2-1; 14 bases line up with TRBD2. Germline-derived CDR1 and CDR2 are SGHAT and FQDESV (reference sequence). J lost 1 base, V lost 5 bases, and 10 bases had no gene match. CDR3 length: 19 amino acids.

This clonotype was observed a handful of times. This sequence joins TRBV7-2 and TRBJ2-7; tentative D call: TRBD1 (5 bases). CDR3 length: 14 amino acids. CDR1 is SGHTA, CDR2 FQGNSA, per germline. V gave up 1 base and J gave up 3 bases, with 10 bases separating them. CDR3 protein: CASSLVWGDYEQYF. As DNA, the CDR3 is TGTGCCAGCAGCTTAGTGTGGGGCGACTACGAGCAGTACTTC.

The V gene is TRBV6-1, the J gene TRBJ2-7; D unclear. CDR1 MNHNS and CDR2 SASEGT come from the germline V gene. Trimming shortened V by 4 bases and J by 0 bases, and 13 bases separated the two germline ends. CDR3 length equals 15 residues. CDR3 DNA: TGTGCCAGCAGTGCACACTTCCAGAGCTCCTACGAGCAGTACTTC. Its protein product is CASSAHFQSSYEQYF.

In its sample, this clonotype was seen a few times. V gene TRBV7-2 combines with J gene TRBJ2-7; D is possibly TRBD1 (8 bases). The V end lost 5 bases, the J end lost 5 bases, and 16 bases lay between the germline ends. Germline loops: CDR1 SGHTA, CDR2 FQGNSA. The CDR3 runs to 14 residues. The CDR3 protein is CASSPRTGRDEQYF. Here the CDR3 DNA reads TGTGCCAGCAGCCCTCGGACAGGGAGGGACGAGCAGTACTTC.

The chain is built from TRBV3-1 and TRBJ2-3; D tentatively reads TRBD1 or TRBD2 (5 bases each). The V end lost 1 base, the J end lost 3 bases, and 11 bases lay between the germline ends. Per the germline V gene, CDR1 is LGHDT and CDR2 is YNNKEL (reference sequence). The CDR3 runs to 15 residues. The CDR3 bases are TGTGCCAGCAGCCAAGCTGGGGGAGCGACAGATACGCAGTATTTT. This encodes CASSQAGGATDTQYF.

CDR3 region: CASSLYWDPNTEAFF. The DNA of the CDR3 is TGTGCCAGCAGTTTATATTGGGACCCAAACACTGAAGCTTTCTTT. This rearrangement joins TRBV27 to TRBJ1-1; TRBD1 is a possible D gene (5 bases). V lost 1 base, J lost 2 bases, and 11 bases lay in between. This CDR3 is built from 15 residues. Germline V gene sequence: CDR1 MNHEY, CDR2 SMNVEV (reference sequence).

The V gene is TRBV12-3 or TRBV12-4, the J gene TRBJ2-7; TRBD1 agrees at 11 bases. The ends lost 6 bases at V and 4 bases at J; junction bases unmatched: 17. The CDR3 has 18 amino acids. The CDR3 DNA reads as TGTGCCAGCAGGGCCGGGACAGGGGGAGTCTCGGCCCTGTACGAGCAGTACTTC. This encodes CASRAGTGGVSALYEQYF.

The genes are TRBV5-1 and TRBJ2-7; D perhaps matches TRBD2 (6 bases). Germline CDR1 is SGHRS and CDR2 is YFSETQ. The CDR3 is made up of 14 amino acids. V was trimmed by 5 bases and J by 9 bases, leaving 21 bases between them. The CDR3 spells CASRPSGSSRLQYF. The CDR3 coding sequence is TGCGCCAGCAGGCCCTCCGGGAGCTCTCGGTTGCAGTACTTC.

At least ten counts were recorded for this clonotype. The J gene is TRBJ2-5, the V gene TRBV20-1; no definite D call. Germline V gene data show CDR1 as DFQATT and CDR2 as SNEGSKA (reference sequence). The V end was cut by 7 bases, the J end by 4 bases, with 13 bases between. The CDR3 consists of 12 residues. As DNA, the CDR3 is TGCAGTGGTTCCCCCAGAGGAGAGACCCAGTACTTC. Translation: CSGSPRGETQYF.

This clonotype was seen ten or more times. CDR3 bases: TGCAGTGCTAGCCGCACTGGCTCCTACAATGAGCAGTTCTTC. This codes for CSASRTGSYNEQFF. The V and J genes are TRBV20-1 and TRBJ2-1; D is ambiguous. V shed 3 bases and J shed 0 bases, with 9 bases lying between them. The CDR3 loop spans 14 amino acids. CDR1 and CDR2 from the germline V gene are DFQATT and SNEGSKA (reference sequence).

The V and J genes are TRBV6-1 and TRBJ1-5; D uncertain. The CDR3 consists of 15 residues. Germline assignment: CDR1 MNHNS and CDR2 SASEGT. V lost 2 bases and J 0 bases, leaving 8 bases between the germline ends. The DNA for the CDR3 is TGTGCCAGCAGTGAACTCTATTATAGCAATCAGCCCCAGCATTTT. It codes for CASSELYYSNQPQHF.

This clonotype was counted a few times. CDR3 in amino acids: CASSSGPGDRGYEQYF. The CDR3 DNA follows: TGTGCCAGCAGCTCTGGACCTGGGGACAGGGGATACGAGCAGTACTTC. The V and J genes are TRBV5-8 and TRBJ2-7; 10 bases map to TRBD1. Germline CDR1 and CDR2: SGHTS and YDEGEE. CDR3 length: 16 residues. V lost 3 bases to trimming and J lost 4 bases; unmatched junction nucleotides: 10.

This clonotype was counted many times. The genes are TRBV3-1 and TRBJ2-7; D is uncertain. CDR1 LGHDT and CDR2 YNNKEL come from the germline V gene (reference sequence). The length of the CDR3 is 14 residues. V dropped 4 bases and J dropped 4 bases, with 14 bases sitting between them. For the CDR3, the DNA is TGTGCCAGCAGCCCCGACCCCTCTAGTTACGAGCAGTACTTC. This encodes CASSPDPSSYEQYF.

This clonotype showed up just a few times. This sequence joins TRBV6-5 and TRBJ2-3; TRBD2 aligns across 11 bases. Germline loops: CDR1 MNHEY, CDR2 SVGAGI. V shed 5 bases and J 7 bases; nucleotides not matched to a gene: 5. The length of the CDR3 is 14 residues. As DNA, the CDR3 is TGTGCCAGCAGTACTAGCGGGAGCTCGAATACGCAGTATTTT. The encoded protein is CASSTSGSSNTQYF.

This clonotype was observed a single time. The genes are TRBV12-3 or TRBV12-4 and TRBJ1-2, with TRBD1 matching 9 bases. This CDR3 contains 13 residues. Trimming at V came to 5 bases and at J to 5 bases, leaving 3 bases not matched to a gene. The CDR3 region has the DNA TGTGCCAGCAGTGACGGGACAGGGTATGGCTACACCTTC. The encoded protein is CASSDGTGYGYTF.